What follows are 15 T cell receptor beta chains derived from one specimen sequenced in a study of T cell responses to AZD1222 COVID-19 vaccine. The assay was immunoSEQ multiplex PCR, and TCRdb's table has in-frame clones only and misses some. The profile shows 95,000 to 150,000 clones, 70% to 85% of them singletons. Here the sequenced sample was peripheral blood, taken on day 0 of AZD1222 vaccination. The source is an adult in good health.

The rearrangement joins TRBV28 to TRBJ2-3; D ambiguous. V lost 2 bases and J lost 2, with 8 bases in between. Germline V gives CDR1 MDHEN, CDR2 SYDVKM. This CDR3 has 14 amino acids. In DNA form, the CDR3 reads TGTGCCAGCAGTTTAGATAGTTTCACAGATACGCAGTATTTT. Amino acids: CASSLDSFTDTQYF.

V gene TRBV28 combines with J gene TRBJ2-5, with 8 bases lining up with TRBD1. The CDR3 consists of 15 residues. Unmatched junction bases numbered 10, after V lost 5 bases and J lost 5 bases. The V gene's germline CDR1 is MDHEN and CDR2 SYDVKM. The CDR3 DNA reads as TGTGCCAGCAGTGGGACGAGACAGGGGCGGGAGACCCAGTACTTC. It yields the protein CASSGTRQGRETQYF.

The CDR3 here is CASRQGENTEAFF. As DNA, the CDR3 is TGTGCCAGCAGACAGGGGGAGAACACTGAAGCTTTCTTT. The chain recombines TRBV6-4 with TRBJ1-1; 8 nucleotides match TRBD1. CDR3 size: 13 residues. Germline V gene lookup returns CDR1 MRHNA and CDR2 SNTAGT. Losses at the gene ends were 6 bases for V and 1 base for J; bases not matched to a gene: 1.

The gene calls are TRBV3-1 (or the pseudogene TRBV3-2) and TRBJ1-4; 7 nucleotides match TRBD1. CDR1 is LGHDT, CDR2 YNNKEL, per germline (reference sequence). The ends lost 2 bases at V and 4 bases at J; junction bases unmatched: 4. This CDR3 has 15 residues. The CDR3 coding sequence is TGTGCCAGCAGCCAAAACAGGGGCATTAATGAAAAACTGTTTTTT. It translates to CASSQNRGINEKLFF.

This chain links TRBV28 with TRBJ2-1, with D hard to call. V was cut by 5 bases and J by 9 bases, with 17 bases left in between. Germline CDR1 and CDR2: MDHEN and SYDVKM. The CDR3 has 14 residues. CDR3 loop: CASSGRASHGEQFF. CDR3 nucleotide sequence: TGTGCCAGCAGTGGCCGGGCCTCACATGGTGAGCAGTTCTTC.

The J gene is TRBJ1-1, the V gene TRBV12-5; D may be TRBD1 (5 bases). The ends were cut back, 6 bases at V and 4 bases at J, with 12 bases in the middle. The germline gives CDR1 LGHNT, CDR2 FRNRAP. CDR3 length equals 13 residues. The CDR3 loop is CASGAGGGTEAFF. For the CDR3, the DNA is TGTGCTAGTGGAGCGGGGGGAGGCACTGAAGCTTTCTTT.

This clone showed up just a few times. The V call is TRBV18, the J call TRBJ2-7; a weak D match, TRBD1 (6 bases). The CDR3 totals 14 residues. V dropped 2 bases and J dropped 0 bases, with 8 bases sitting between them. The germline V gene has CDR1 KGHSH and CDR2 LQKENI. The CDR3 here is CASSPNRASYEQYF. In DNA form, the CDR3 reads TGTGCCAGCTCACCAAACAGGGCCTCCTACGAGCAGTACTTC.

V and J are TRBV7-9 and TRBJ1-2; TRBD1 is a possible D gene (5 bases). The germline V and J ends were trimmed by 5 bases and 0 bases, with 10 bases remaining between them. Germline lookup yields CDR1 SEHNR and CDR2 FQNEAQ (reference sequence). This CDR3 is built from 14 residues. The CDR3 DNA is TGTGCCAGCAGCGAGGGGTCAGCTAACTATGGCTACACCTTC. Translating gives CASSEGSANYGYTF.

This rearrangement joins TRBV7-2 to TRBJ2-1, with D possibly matching TRBD1 (6 bases). V shed 1 base and J shed 15 bases, with 19 bases lying between them. The CDR3 spans 14 residues. Germline V gene sequence: CDR1 SGHTA, CDR2 FQGNSA. CDR3 loop: CASSLGASGTRLFF. CDR3 sequence (DNA): TGTGCCAGCAGCTTAGGTGCTTCCGGGACACGCTTGTTCTTC.

The chain is built from TRBV30 and TRBJ2-1; TRBD2 agrees at 7 bases. V trimming: 1 base; J trimming: 2 bases; junction bases outside the gene matches: 11. The CDR3 covers 17 residues. CDR1 and CDR2 (germline): GTSNPN, SVGIG (reference sequence). This chain's CDR3 is CAWSAPTSAGAYNEQFF. Written as DNA, the CDR3 is TGTGCCTGGAGTGCCCCAACTAGCGCGGGAGCCTACAATGAGCAGTTCTTC. Full variable domain (missing parts from reference TRBV30 and TRBJ2-1): SQTIHQWPATLVQPVGSPLSLECTVEGTSNPNLYWYRQAAGRGLQLLFYSVGIGQISSEVPQNLSASRPQDRQFILSSKKLLLSDSGFYLCAWSAPTSAGAYNEQFFGPGTRLTVL.

The chain joins TRBV7-2 to TRBJ2-3; D is perhaps TRBD2 (6 bases). CDR3 size: 14 residues. Germline loops: CDR1 SGHTA, CDR2 FQGNSA. Trimming stripped 8 bases from V and 1 base from J, with 13 bases between. CDR3 sequence: CASGRGVGTDTQYF. For the CDR3, the DNA is TGTGCCAGCGGGCGCGGGGTGGGCACAGATACGCAGTATTTT.

The chain links TRBV7-9 to TRBJ1-1, with 8 bases lining up with TRBD1. Germline assignment: CDR1 SEHNR and CDR2 FQNEAQ (reference sequence). This CDR3 is built from 13 residues. Trimming at V came to 4 bases and at J to 5 bases, leaving 3 bases not matched to a gene. This CDR3 is CASSSGGLTEAFF. CDR3 sequence (DNA): TGTGCCAGCAGCTCAGGGGGCTTAACTGAAGCTTTCTTT.

This clone was seen a handful of times. V usage is TRBV7-3 and J usage is TRBJ2-3; D perhaps matches TRBD2 (6 bases). Germline V lookup: CDR1 SGHTA, CDR2 FQGTGA. With 4 bases removed from V and 5 bases from J, the gap between germline ends came to 16 bases. The CDR3 contains 15 residues. The CDR3 bases are TGTGCCAGCAGCTCCCTCGGGGGTGGGGTAGATACGCAGTATTTT. Its translation: CASSSLGGGVDTQYF.

This clone was observed a handful of times. V usage is TRBV28 and J usage is TRBJ1-5, with TRBD1 matching 9 bases. Per the germline V gene, CDR1 is MDHEN and CDR2 is SYDVKM. Losses at the gene ends were 3 bases for V and 3 bases for J; bases not matched to a gene: 6. The CDR3 is 16 amino acids. This chain's CDR3 is CASSFLRQGDNQPQHF. In DNA, the CDR3 is TGTGCCAGCAGTTTCCTACGACAGGGGGACAATCAGCCCCAGCATTTT.

The V gene is TRBV6-2 or TRBV6-3, the J gene TRBJ2-7; a possible D gene is TRBD2 (6 bases). The V gene lost 0 bases and the J gene lost 0 bases, with 9 bases spanning the gap. CDR1 MNHEY and CDR2 SVGEGT come from the germline V gene. The CDR3 extends over 15 amino acids. In DNA form, the CDR3 reads TGTGCCAGCAGTTACTCGGAGGGCTTCTCCTACGAGCAGTACTTC. The encoded protein is CASSYSEGFSYEQYF.